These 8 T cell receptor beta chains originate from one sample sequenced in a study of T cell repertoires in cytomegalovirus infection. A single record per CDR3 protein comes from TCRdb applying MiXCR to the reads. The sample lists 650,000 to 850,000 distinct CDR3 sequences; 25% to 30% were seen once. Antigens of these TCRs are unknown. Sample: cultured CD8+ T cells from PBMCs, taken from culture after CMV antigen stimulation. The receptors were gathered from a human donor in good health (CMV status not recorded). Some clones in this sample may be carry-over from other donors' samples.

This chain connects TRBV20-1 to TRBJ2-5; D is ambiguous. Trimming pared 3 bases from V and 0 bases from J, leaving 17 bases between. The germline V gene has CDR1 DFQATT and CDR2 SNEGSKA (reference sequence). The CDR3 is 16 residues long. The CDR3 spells CSASVGQRNYQETQYF. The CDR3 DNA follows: TGCAGTGCTAGTGTAGGCCAAAGAAACTACCAAGAGACCCAGTACTTC.

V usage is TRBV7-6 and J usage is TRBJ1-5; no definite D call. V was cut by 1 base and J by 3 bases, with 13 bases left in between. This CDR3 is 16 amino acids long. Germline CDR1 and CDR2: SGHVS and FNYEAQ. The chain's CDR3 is CASSLDEDGFNQPQHF. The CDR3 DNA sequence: TGTGCCAGCAGCTTAGATGAGGACGGCTTCAATCAGCCCCAGCATTTT.

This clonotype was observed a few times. CDR3 amino acids: CATSGHQATDTQYF. The CDR3 DNA is TGTGCCACCAGTGGACACCAGGCCACAGATACGCAGTATTTT. This sequence joins TRBV24-1 and TRBJ2-3; D gene unclear. The germline CDR1 and CDR2 sequences are KGHDR and SFDVKD. The CDR3 consists of 14 residues. V was pared by 5 bases and J by 2 bases, with 10 bases between.

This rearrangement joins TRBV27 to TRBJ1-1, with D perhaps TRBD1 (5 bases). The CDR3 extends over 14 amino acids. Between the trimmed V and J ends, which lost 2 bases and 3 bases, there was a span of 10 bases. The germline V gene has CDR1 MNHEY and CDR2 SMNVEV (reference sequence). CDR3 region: CASSLGGTHTEAFF. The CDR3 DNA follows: TGTGCCAGCAGTTTAGGGGGGACTCACACTGAAGCTTTCTTT.

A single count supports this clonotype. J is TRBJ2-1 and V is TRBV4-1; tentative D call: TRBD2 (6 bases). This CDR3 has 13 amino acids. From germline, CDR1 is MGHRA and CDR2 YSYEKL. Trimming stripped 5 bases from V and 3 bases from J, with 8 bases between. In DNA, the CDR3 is TGCGCCAGCAGCGGGGGGATCTACAATGAGCAGTTCTTC. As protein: CASSGGIYNEQFF.

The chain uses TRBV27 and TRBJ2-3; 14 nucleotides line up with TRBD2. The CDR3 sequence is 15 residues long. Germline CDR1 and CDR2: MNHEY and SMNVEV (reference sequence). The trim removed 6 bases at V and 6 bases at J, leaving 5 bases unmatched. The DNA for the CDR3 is TGTGCCAGCAGCCGACTAGCGGGGGGGCCGGATACGCAGTATTTT. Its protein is CASSRLAGGPDTQYF.

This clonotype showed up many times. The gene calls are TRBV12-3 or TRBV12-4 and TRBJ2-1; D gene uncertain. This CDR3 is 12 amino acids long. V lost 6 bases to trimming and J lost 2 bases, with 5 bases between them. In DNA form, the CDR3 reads TGTGCCAGCAGCCCCGCCTACAATGAGCAGTTCTTC. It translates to CASSPAYNEQFF.

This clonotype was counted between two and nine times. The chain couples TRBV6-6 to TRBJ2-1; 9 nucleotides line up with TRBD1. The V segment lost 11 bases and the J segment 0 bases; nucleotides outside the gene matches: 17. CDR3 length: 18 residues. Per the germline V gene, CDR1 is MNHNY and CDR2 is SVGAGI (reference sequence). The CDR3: CAAPGDRARVSSYNEQFF. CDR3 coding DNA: TGTGCCGCCCCGGGGGACAGGGCGCGTGTTAGCTCCTACAATGAGCAGTTCTTC.